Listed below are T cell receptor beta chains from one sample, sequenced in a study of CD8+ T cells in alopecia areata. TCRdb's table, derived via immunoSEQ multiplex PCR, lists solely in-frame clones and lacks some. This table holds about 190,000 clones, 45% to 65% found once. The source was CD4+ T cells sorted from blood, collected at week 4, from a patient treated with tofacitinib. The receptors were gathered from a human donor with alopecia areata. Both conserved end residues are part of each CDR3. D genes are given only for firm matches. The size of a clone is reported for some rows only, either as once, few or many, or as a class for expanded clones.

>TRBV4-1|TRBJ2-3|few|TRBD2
TGCGCCAGCAGCATAGGTTCCGGGACTAGCGGGAGAGAGGGAGATACGCAGTATTTT
CASSIGSGTSGREGDTQYF
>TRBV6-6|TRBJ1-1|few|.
TGTGCCAGCACCCACGGGAATAGTGAAGCTTTCTTT
CASTHGNSEAFF
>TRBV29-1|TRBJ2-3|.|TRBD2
TGCAGCGCTTCCCGGGGGAGGGGAGATACGCAGTATTTT
CSASRGRGDTQYF
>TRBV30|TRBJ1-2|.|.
TGTGCCTGGGGGGTCCTCTATGGCTACACCTTC
CAWGVLYGYTF
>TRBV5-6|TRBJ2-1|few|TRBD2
TGTGCCAGCAGCAGGGATCCGGGAGGGGTAAATGAGCAGTTCTTC
CASSRDPGGVNEQFF
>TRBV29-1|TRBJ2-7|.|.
TGCAGCGTTTCACGTACCACTGCCCGGGACGAGCAGTACTTC
CSVSRTTARDEQYF
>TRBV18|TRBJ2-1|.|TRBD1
TGTGCCAGCTCTCAGGGGGCTACCTACAATGAGCAGTTCTTC
CASSQGATYNEQFF
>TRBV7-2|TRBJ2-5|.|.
TGTGCCAGCAGCTTAATGGTCCAAGAGACCCAGTACTTC
CASSLMVQETQYF
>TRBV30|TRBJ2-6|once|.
TGTGCCTGGAGTAGGACAGCAAGCTCTGGGGCCAACGTCCTGACTTTC
CAWSRTASSGANVLTF
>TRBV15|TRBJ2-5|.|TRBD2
TGTGCCACCAGCAGAGCGGGACTAGCAGAGACCCAGTACTTC
CATSRAGLAETQYF
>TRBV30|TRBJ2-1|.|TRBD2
TGTGCCTGGAGTCAAGCGGGGGAGCAGTTCTTC
CAWSQAGEQFF
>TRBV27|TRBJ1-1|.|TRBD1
TGTGCCAGCAGTTCCCTACAGGGGGCAAGGGGGACTGAAGCTTTCTTT
CASSSLQGARGTEAFF
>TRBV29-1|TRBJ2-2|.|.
TGCAGCGGCAGGAAGGGGAACACCGGGGAGCTGTTTTTT
CSGRKGNTGELFF
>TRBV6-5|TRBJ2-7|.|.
TGTGCCAGCAGTTTCTACGGAGAGCAGTACTTC
CASSFYGEQYF
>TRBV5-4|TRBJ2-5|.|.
TGTGCCAGCAGCTTGGACCTCAGGGGCGGGCAGGAGACCCAGTACTTC
CASSLDLRGGQETQYF
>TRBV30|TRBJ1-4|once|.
TGTGCCTGGTGCTTGTGGGAGCAAGAAAAACTGTTTTTT
CAWCLWEQEKLFF
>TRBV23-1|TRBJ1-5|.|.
TGCGCCAGCAGTCAATTCGGGTCCCTCCATCAGCCCCAGCATTTT
CASSQFGSLHQPQHF
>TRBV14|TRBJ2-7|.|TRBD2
TGTGCCAGCAGCCCCCGGACTAGCGGGGCCTACGAGCAGTACTTC
CASSPRTSGAYEQYF
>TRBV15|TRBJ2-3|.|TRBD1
TGTGCCACCAGCAGGGACAGGGTATCAGATACGCAGTATTTT
CATSRDRVSDTQYF
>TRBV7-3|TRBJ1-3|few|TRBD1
TGTGCCAGCAGCCCCGGGGACAGGGTCGGAAACACCATATATTTT
CASSPGDRVGNTIYF
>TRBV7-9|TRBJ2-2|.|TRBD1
TGTGCCAGCAGCCCGGGGGACAGGGTTCACACCGGGGAGCTGTTTTTT
CASSPGDRVHTGELFF
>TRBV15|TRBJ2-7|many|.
TGTGCCACCAGCAGAGTGCTCTCGACCTACGAGCAGTACTTC
CATSRVLSTYEQYF
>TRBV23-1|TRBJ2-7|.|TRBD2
TGCGCCAGCAGTCAACGGTCAGCGGATGAGACTAGCGGGAGGGGAAAATCCTACGAGCAGTACTTC
CASSQRSADETSGRGKSYEQYF
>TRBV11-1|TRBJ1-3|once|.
TGTGCCAGCGCCCTGGGCAGCTCTGGAAACACCATATATTTT
CASALGSSGNTIYF
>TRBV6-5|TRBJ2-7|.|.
TGTGCCAGCAGGGAGTTCCGGGAAAGCTACGAGCAGTACTTC
CASREFRESYEQYF
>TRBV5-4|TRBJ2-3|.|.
TGTGCCAGCAGCTTGGTCAATCAACAGGGTGCGCAGTATTTT
CASSLVNQQGAQYF